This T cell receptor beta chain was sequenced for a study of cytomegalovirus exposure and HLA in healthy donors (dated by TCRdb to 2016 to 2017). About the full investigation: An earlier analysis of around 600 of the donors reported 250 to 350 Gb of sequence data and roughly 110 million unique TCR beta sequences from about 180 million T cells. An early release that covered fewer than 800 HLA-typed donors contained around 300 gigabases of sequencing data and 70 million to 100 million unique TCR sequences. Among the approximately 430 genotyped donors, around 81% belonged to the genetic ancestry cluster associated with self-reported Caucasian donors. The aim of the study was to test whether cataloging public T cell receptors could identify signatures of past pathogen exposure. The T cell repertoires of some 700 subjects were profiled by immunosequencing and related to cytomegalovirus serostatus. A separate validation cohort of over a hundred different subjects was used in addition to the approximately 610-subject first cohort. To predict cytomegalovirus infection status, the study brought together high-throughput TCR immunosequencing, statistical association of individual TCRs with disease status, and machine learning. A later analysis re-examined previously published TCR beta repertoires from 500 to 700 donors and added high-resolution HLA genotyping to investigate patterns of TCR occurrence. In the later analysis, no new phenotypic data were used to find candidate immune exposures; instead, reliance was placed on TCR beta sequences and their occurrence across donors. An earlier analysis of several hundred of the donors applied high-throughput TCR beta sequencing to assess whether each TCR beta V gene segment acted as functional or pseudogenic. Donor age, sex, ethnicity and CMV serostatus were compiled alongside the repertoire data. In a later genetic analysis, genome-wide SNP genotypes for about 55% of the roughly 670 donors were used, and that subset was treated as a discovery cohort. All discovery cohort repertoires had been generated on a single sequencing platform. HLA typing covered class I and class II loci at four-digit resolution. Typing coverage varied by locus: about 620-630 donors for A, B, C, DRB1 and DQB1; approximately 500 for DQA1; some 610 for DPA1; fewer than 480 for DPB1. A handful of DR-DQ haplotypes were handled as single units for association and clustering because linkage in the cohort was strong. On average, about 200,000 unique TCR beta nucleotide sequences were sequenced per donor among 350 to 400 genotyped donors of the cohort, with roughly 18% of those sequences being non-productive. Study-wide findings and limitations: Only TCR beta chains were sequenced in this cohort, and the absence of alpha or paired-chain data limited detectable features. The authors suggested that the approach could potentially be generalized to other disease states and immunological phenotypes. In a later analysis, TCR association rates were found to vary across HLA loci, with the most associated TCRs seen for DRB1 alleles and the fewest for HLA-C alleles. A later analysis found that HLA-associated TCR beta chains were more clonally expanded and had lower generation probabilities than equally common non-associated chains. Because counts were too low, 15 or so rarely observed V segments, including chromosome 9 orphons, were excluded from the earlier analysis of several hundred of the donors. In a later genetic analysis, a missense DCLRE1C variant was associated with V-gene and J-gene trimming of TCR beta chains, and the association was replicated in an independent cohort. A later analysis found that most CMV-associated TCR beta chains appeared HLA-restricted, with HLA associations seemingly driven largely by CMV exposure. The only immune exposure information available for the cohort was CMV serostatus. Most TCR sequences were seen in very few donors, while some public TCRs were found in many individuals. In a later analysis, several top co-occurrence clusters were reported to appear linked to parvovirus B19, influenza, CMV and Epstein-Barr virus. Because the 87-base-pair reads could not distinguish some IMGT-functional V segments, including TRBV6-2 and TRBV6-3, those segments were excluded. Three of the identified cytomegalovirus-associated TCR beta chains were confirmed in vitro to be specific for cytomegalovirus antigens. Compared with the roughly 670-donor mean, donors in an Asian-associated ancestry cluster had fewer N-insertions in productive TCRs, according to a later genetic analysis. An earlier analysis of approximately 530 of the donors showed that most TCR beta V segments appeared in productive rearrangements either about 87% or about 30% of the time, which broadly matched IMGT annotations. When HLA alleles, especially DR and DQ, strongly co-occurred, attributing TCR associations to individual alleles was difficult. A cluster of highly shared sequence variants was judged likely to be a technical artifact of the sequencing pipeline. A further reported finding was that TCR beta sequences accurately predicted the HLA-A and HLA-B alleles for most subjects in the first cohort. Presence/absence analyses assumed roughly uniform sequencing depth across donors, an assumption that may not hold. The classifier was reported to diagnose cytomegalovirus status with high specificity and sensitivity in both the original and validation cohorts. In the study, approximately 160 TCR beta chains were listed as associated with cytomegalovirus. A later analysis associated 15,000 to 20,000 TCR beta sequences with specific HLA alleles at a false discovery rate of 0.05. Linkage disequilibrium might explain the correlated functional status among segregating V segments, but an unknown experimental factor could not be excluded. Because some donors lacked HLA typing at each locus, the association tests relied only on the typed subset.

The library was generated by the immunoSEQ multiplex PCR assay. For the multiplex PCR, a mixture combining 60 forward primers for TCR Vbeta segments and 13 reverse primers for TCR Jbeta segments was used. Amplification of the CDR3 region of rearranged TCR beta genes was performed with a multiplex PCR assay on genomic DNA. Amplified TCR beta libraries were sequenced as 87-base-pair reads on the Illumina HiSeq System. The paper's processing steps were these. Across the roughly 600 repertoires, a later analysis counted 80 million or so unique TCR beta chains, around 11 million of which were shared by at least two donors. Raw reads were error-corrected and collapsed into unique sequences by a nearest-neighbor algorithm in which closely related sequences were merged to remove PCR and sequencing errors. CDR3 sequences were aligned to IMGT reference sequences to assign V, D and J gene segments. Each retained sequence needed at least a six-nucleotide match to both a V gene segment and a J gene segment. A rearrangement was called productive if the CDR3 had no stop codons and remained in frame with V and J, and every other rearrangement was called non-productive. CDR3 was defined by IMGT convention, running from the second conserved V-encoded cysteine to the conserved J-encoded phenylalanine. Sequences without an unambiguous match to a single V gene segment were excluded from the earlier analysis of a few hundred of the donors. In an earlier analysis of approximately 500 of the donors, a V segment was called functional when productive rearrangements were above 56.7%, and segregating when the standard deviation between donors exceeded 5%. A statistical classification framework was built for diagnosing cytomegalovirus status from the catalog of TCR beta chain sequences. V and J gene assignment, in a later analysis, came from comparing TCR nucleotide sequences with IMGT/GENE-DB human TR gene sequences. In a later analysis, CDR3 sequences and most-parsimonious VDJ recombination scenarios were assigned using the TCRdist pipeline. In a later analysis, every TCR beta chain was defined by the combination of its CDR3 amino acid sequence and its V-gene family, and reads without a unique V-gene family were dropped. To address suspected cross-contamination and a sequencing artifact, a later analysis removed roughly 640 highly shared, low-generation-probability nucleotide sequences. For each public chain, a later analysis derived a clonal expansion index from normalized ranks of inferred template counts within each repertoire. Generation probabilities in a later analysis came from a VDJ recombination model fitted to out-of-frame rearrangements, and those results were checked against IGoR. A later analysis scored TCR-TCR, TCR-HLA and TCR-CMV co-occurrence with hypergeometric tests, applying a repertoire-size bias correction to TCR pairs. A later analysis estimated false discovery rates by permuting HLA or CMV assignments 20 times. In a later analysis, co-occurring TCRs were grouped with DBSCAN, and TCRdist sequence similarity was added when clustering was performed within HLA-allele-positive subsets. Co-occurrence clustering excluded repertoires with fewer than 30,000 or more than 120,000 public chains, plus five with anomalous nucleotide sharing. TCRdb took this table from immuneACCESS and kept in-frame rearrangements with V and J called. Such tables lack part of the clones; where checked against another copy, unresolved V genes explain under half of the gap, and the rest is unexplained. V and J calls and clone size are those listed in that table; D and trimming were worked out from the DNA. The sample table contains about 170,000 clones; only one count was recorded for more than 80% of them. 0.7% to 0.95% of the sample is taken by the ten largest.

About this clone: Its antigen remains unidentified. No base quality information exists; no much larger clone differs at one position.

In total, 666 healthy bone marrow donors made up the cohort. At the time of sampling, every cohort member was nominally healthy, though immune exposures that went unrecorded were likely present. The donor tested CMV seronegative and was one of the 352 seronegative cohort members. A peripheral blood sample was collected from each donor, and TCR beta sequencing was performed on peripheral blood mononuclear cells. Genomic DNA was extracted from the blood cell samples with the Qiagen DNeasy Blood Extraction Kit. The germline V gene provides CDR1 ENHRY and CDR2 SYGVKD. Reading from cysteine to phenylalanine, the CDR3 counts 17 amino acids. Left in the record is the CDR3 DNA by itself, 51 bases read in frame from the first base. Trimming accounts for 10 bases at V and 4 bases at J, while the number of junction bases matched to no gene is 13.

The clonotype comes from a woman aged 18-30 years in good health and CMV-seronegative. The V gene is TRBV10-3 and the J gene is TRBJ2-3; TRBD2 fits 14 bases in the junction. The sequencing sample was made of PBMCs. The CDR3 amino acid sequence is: CATRPGLAGDSADTQYF. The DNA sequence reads TGTGCCACCAGGCCGGGACTAGCGGGAGATTCCGCAGATACGCAGTATTTT.